The 13 T cell receptor beta chains presented below share a single source sample, sequenced in a study of blood T cell repertoires in COVID-19. The assay was immunoSEQ multiplex PCR, and TCRdb's table has in-frame clones only and misses some. Here the sample spans some 110,000 clones, 65% to 85% being singletons. The sequencing input was peripheral blood. The receptors derive from a woman aged 65 to 85 with acute or convalescent COVID-19.

This rearrangement joins TRBV5-5 to TRBJ2-5; the D gene is possibly TRBD2 (7 bases). Germline CDR1 is SGHKS and CDR2 is YYEKEE (reference sequence). The CDR3 has 14 amino acids. The ends were cut back, 5 bases at V and 1 base at J, with 12 bases in the middle. The CDR3: CASRGGATQETQYF. DNA for the CDR3: TGTGCCAGCAGAGGGGGGGCCACCCAAGAGACCCAGTACTTC.

There are a few counts of this clone. The chain joins TRBV4-2 to TRBJ1-2; maybe TRBD1 (5 bases). Trimming pared 4 bases from V and 6 bases from J, leaving 15 bases between. The CDR3 is made up of 14 amino acids. CDR1 LGHNA and CDR2 YNFKEQ come from the germline V gene. CDR3 loop: CASSPTYGADGYTF. The CDR3 bases are TGTGCCAGCAGCCCGACCTATGGGGCCGATGGCTACACCTTC.

V is TRBV11-3 and J is TRBJ2-5, with D hard to call. V lost 0 bases to trimming and J lost 2 bases, with 7 bases between them. The CDR3 sequence is 14 residues long. The germline V gene has CDR1 SGHNT and CDR2 YENEEA. As DNA, the CDR3 is TGTGCCAGCAGCTTAGATCTACCACAAGAGACCCAGTACTTC. Translation gives CASSLDLPQETQYF.

This rearrangement joins TRBV7-9 to TRBJ1-2, with D maybe TRBD1 (6 bases). This CDR3 region has 12 residues. The ends were cut back, 5 bases at V and 4 bases at J, with 8 bases in the middle. Germline V gene sequence: CDR1 SEHNR, CDR2 FQNEAQ (reference sequence). CDR3 sequence (DNA): TGTGCCAGCAGCCAACAGGGCTATGGCTACACCTTC. This encodes CASSQQGYGYTF.

V gene TRBV30 combines with J gene TRBJ2-3, with D uncertain. Looked up from germline, CDR1 is GTSNPN and CDR2 is SVGIG (reference sequence). The V end lost 0 bases, the J end lost 0 bases, and 10 bases lay between the germline ends. The CDR3 runs to 15 residues. Here the CDR3 DNA reads TGTGCCTGGAGTGTACTCGGCGGTAGCACAGATACGCAGTATTTT. Its protein product is CAWSVLGGSTDTQYF. Looking up the rest from reference TRBV30 and TRBJ2-3 gives the full variable domain: SQTIHQWPATLVQPVGSPLSLECTVEGTSNPNLYWYRQAAGRGLQLLFYSVGIGQISSEVPQNLSASRPQDRQFILSSKKLLLSDSGFYLCAWSVLGGSTDTQYFGPGTRLTVL.

The gene calls are TRBV27 and TRBJ1-4; possibly TRBD1 for D (6 bases). Germline V gene lookup returns CDR1 MNHEY and CDR2 SMNVEV (reference sequence). CDR3 length: 13 amino acids. The V end lost 5 bases, the J end lost 7 bases, and 11 bases lay between the germline ends. CDR3 sequence reads: CASSPRTAEKLFF. CDR3 bases: TGTGCCAGCAGTCCCCGGACAGCTGAAAAACTGTTTTTT.

This clone was counted a single time. The rearrangement uses TRBV7-6 and TRBJ1-1; TRBD1 aligns across 7 bases. The CDR3 has 15 residues. With 4 bases clipped from V and 1 base from J, the junction kept 6 bases outside the gene matches. The germline CDR1 and CDR2 sequences are SGHVS and FNYEAQ. This CDR3 is CASSSNTGANTEAFF. CDR3 coding DNA: TGTGCCAGCAGCTCGAATACAGGGGCGAACACTGAAGCTTTCTTT.

This clone was seen only a few times. The chain carries TRBV12-3 or TRBV12-4 and TRBJ2-7; possible D gene TRBD1, 5 bases. This CDR3 spans 13 amino acids. Trimming stripped 7 bases from V and 5 bases from J, with 15 bases between. CDR3 loop: CASTQWGLNEQYF. CDR3 in DNA: TGTGCCAGCACCCAATGGGGCCTTAACGAGCAGTACTTC.

The V and J genes are TRBV3-1 (or the pseudogene TRBV3-2) and TRBJ2-7; 7 bases are shared with TRBD1. This CDR3 contains 13 residues. V shed 4 bases and J 6 bases; nucleotides not matched to a gene: 6. Germline values: CDR1 LGHDT, CDR2 YNNKEL (reference sequence). For the CDR3, the DNA is TGTGCCAGCAGCCCCGGACAGGCGGCCGAGCAGTACTTC. This gives the protein CASSPGQAAEQYF.

The V and J genes are TRBV2 and TRBJ1-6; no clear D. The V gene lost 6 bases and the J gene lost 8 bases, with 11 bases spanning the gap. CDR1 and CDR2 from the germline V gene are SNHLY and FYNNEI. The CDR3 is 13 amino acids. The CDR3 region is CASSGMADSPLHF. The CDR3 nucleotides read TGTGCCAGCAGCGGGATGGCAGATTCACCCCTCCACTTT.

The rearrangement joins TRBV30 to TRBJ2-2; D unclear. V was pared by 0 bases and J by 5 bases, with 7 bases between. The CDR3 runs 13 residues. Germline V gene data show CDR1 as GTSNPN and CDR2 as SVGIG (reference sequence). CDR3 sequence reads: CAWSVRVTGELFF. DNA for the CDR3: TGTGCCTGGAGTGTACGGGTGACCGGGGAGCTGTTTTTT.

V gene TRBV10-2 combines with J gene TRBJ1-1; D might be TRBD1 (6 bases). Germline loops: CDR1 WSHSY, CDR2 SAAADI. Trimming cost V 8 bases and J 3 bases, with 16 bases left between them. This CDR3 spans 14 amino acids. CDR3 region: CASRGRGGDTEAFF. Here the CDR3 DNA reads TGCGCCAGCCGTGGGAGGGGGGGTGACACTGAAGCTTTCTTT.

This rearrangement joins TRBV4-1 to TRBJ1-5; 7 bases map to TRBD1. Germline V gene sequence: CDR1 MGHRA, CDR2 YSYEKL. The CDR3 is 15 amino acids. Trimming cost V 1 base and J 3 bases; bases outside gene matches: 3. The CDR3 nucleotides are TGCGCCAGCAGCCAAGGGGGGACAGTCAATCAGCCCCAGCATTTT. As protein: CASSQGGTVNQPQHF.